The entry that follows covers one TCR beta chain sequence. The antigen is undetermined. This entry is derived from a study of T cell responses to AZD1222 COVID-19 vaccine. Overall study results and limits: Close to half of spike-specific TCRs reportedly recognize unmutated variant regions.

Assay used: immunoSEQ multiplex PCR; TCRdb lists only in-frame clones, some missing. Of approximately 200,000 clones in the sample, approximately 95% were seen once. The receptor's source is an adult who received the AZD1222 COVID-19 vaccine. The material was peripheral blood, obtained 28 days after the second AZD1222 dose.

DNA of the CDR3: TGTGCTAGTGGAACTAGCGGGGGGCCCCAAGAGACCCAGTACTTC. Translated, it gives CASGTSGGPQETQYF. V is TRBV12-5 and J is TRBJ2-5; 12 positions match TRBD2. Looked up from germline, CDR1 is LGHNT and CDR2 is FRNRAP. The CDR3 totals 15 residues. V lost 6 bases and J lost 1; bases outside the gene matches: 3.